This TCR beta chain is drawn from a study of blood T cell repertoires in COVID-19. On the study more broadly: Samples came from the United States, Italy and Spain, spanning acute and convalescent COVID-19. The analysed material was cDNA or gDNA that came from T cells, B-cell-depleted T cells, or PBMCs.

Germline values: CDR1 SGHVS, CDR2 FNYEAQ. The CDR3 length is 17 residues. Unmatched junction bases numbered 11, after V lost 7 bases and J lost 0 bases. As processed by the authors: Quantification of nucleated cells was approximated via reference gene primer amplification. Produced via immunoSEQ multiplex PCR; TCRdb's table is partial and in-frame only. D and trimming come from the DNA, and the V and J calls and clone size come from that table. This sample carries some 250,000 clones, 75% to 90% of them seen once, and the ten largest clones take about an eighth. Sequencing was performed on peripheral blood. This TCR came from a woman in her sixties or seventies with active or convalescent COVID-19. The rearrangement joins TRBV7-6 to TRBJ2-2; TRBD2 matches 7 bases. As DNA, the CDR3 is TGTGCCAGCACTTATCTCTGGCGGGGGTCGAACACCGGGGAGCTGTTTTTT. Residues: CASTYLWRGSNTGELFF. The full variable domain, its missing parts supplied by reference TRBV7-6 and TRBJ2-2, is GAGVSQSPRYKVTKRGQDVALRCDPISGHVSLYWYRQALGQGPEFLTYFNYEAQQDKSGLPNDRFSAERPEGSISTLTIQRTEQRDSAMYRCASTYLWRGSNTGELFFGEGSRLTVL.